One and the same sample provided the 24 T cell receptor beta chains below, sequenced in a study of PD-1 blockade in classical Hodgkin lymphoma (dated by TCRdb to the early 2020s). The library was built by means of the immunoSEQ multiplex PCR assay. TCRdb took this table from immuneACCESS and kept in-frame rearrangements with V and J called. Such tables lack part of the clones; where checked against another copy, unresolved V genes explain under half of the gap, and the rest is unexplained. The sample records roughly 97,000 clones, roughly 83% of which are singletons. The top ten clonotypes cover about 12% of the sample. The time point label on this specimen signifies: cycle 1 day 1 (C1D1), immediately before nivolumab initiation. Relapse after autologous stem cell transplantation had occurred in all trial patients, and cohorts A, B and C were distinguished by prior brentuximab vedotin exposure.

The specimen comprised peripheral blood mononuclear cells (PBMCs), sampled at baseline. These receptors originate from a human donor with classical Hodgkin lymphoma.

The chain employs TRBV11-1 and TRBJ2-1, with 9 bases identical to TRBD2. Trimming at V came to 6 bases and at J to 5 bases, leaving 8 bases not matched to a gene. CDR3 size: 15 residues. Germline values: CDR1 SGHAT, CDR2 FQDESV (reference sequence). The CDR3 DNA sequence: TGTGCCAGCAGATTCGGACTAGCGCCCCACAATGAGCAGTTCTTC. This encodes CASRFGLAPHNEQFF.

This clone has a handful of counts. The chain carries TRBV7-9 and TRBJ1-2, with a possible D match to TRBD1 (6 bases). Germline V gene lookup returns CDR1 SEHNR and CDR2 FQNEAQ (reference sequence). V gave up 5 bases and J gave up 5 bases, with 15 bases separating them. The CDR3 has 14 amino acids. The CDR3 sequence: CASSLRPQGYGYTF. CDR3 coding DNA: TGTGCCAGCAGCCTTCGACCACAGGGATATGGCTACACCTTC. Full variable domain (missing parts from reference TRBV7-9 and TRBJ1-2): DTGVSQNPRHKITKRGQNVTFRCDPISEHNRLYWYRQTLGQGPEFLTYFQNEAQLEKSRLLSDRFSAERPKGSFSTLEIQRTEQGDSAMYLCASSLRPQGYGYTFGSGTRLTVV.

The rearrangement links TRBV4-2 to TRBJ1-5; no clear D. The CDR3 has 13 residues. The ends were cut back, 2 bases at V and 8 bases at J, with 10 bases in the middle. Looked up from germline, CDR1 is LGHNA and CDR2 is YNFKEQ. Written as DNA, the CDR3 is TGTGCCAGCAGCCAAATTGCAGGAGAGCCCCAGCATTTT. It codes for CASSQIAGEPQHF.

The V call is TRBV4-1, the J call TRBJ2-1; 11 bases are shared with TRBD2. The V gene end was trimmed by 1 base and the J gene end by 10 bases; junction bases not matched to a gene: 18. Germline V gives CDR1 MGHRA, CDR2 YSYEKL. The CDR3 loop spans 19 amino acids. CDR3 nucleotides: TGCGCCAGCAGCCAAGGACTAGCGGGGCGTCCCCCCCTACAATGGGAGCAGTTCTTC. Encoded protein: CASSQGLAGRPPLQWEQFF.

The V and J genes are TRBV6-6 and TRBJ2-3; D gene uncertain. Trimming pared 6 bases from V and 2 bases from J, leaving 12 bases between. CDR1 is MNHNY and CDR2 is SVGAGI in the germline V gene (reference sequence). This CDR3 is built from 14 residues. The CDR3 nucleotides read TGTGCCAGCAGCCCTTCTAGTATCACAGATACGCAGTATTTT. Amino acid sequence: CASSPSSITDTQYF.

At least ten counts were recorded for this clone. The chain couples TRBV5-6 to TRBJ1-2; D not resolved. V gave up 6 bases and J gave up 7 bases, with 13 bases separating them. CDR1 is SGHDT, CDR2 YYEEEE, per germline. This CDR3 region has 12 residues. The CDR3 here is CASTFGRVGYTF. Here the CDR3 DNA reads TGTGCCAGCACCTTTGGACGTGTTGGCTACACCTTC.

In nucleotides, the CDR3 is TGCAGCGCTGGTCTAATATTCACAGATACGCAGTATTTT. Protein: CSAGLIFTDTQYF. The V gene is TRBV29-1, the J gene TRBJ2-3; no clear D gene. The CDR3 sequence is 13 residues long. Germline values: CDR1 SQVTM, CDR2 ANQGSEA. V shed 7 bases and J shed 2 bases, with 13 bases lying between them.

The rearrangement links TRBV11-2 to TRBJ2-3; D gene uncertain. The CDR3 spans 11 residues. V gave up 2 bases and J gave up 6 bases, with 3 bases separating them. Germline CDR1 reads SGHAT; CDR2 reads FQNNGV. CDR3 loop: CASSLYDTQYF. DNA of the CDR3: TGTGCCAGCAGCTTATATGATACGCAGTATTTT.

The chain uses TRBV10-3 and TRBJ1-1, with D possibly TRBD1 on 5 matching bases. With 5 bases removed from V and 0 bases from J, the gap between germline ends came to 10 bases. The CDR3 is 14 residues long. Germline CDR1 and CDR2: ENHRY and SYGVKD. CDR3 nucleotide sequence: TGTGCCATCAGTCGACAGAGTATGAACACTGAAGCTTTCTTT. Translation: CAISRQSMNTEAFF.

This clone was seen a single time. The V call is TRBV30, the J call TRBJ2-2; 8 nucleotides align to TRBD2. Germline trimming cut 3 bases from V and 3 bases from J; bases unmatched to any gene: 9. Per the germline V gene, CDR1 is GTSNPN and CDR2 is SVGIG (reference sequence). The CDR3 sequence is 16 residues long. The CDR3 nucleotides are TGTGCCTGGAGAAGGAGCGGGAGAAGTGACACCGGGGAGCTGTTTTTT. Translated: CAWRRSGRSDTGELFF.

The chain joins TRBV5-6 to TRBJ2-1; D may be TRBD1 or TRBD2 (6 bases each). Per germline, CDR1 SGHDT and CDR2 YYEEEE. V lost 0 bases and J 8 bases, leaving 9 bases between the germline ends. CDR3 length: 13 amino acids. This CDR3 is CASSLVRGDEQFF. CDR3 bases: TGTGCCAGCAGCTTGGTTAGGGGGGATGAGCAGTTCTTC.

This chain links TRBV29-1 with TRBJ2-7; D is uncertain. Trimming took 7 bases from V and 1 from J, leaving 14 bases between them. The germline CDR1 and CDR2 sequences are SQVTM and ANQGSEA. This CDR3 is 13 amino acids long. The CDR3 loop is CSADLLRSYEQYF. CDR3 nucleotides: TGCAGCGCAGATCTTTTGCGGTCCTACGAGCAGTACTTC.

The rearrangement joins TRBV6-1 to TRBJ1-2; tentatively, D is TRBD1 (6 bases). CDR3 length: 13 residues. CDR1 MNHNS and CDR2 SASEGT come from the germline V gene. With 6 bases removed from V and 5 bases from J, the gap between germline ends came to 13 bases. The CDR3 protein is CASRLRTEYGYTF. The CDR3 nucleotides are TGTGCCAGCAGGCTCCGGACAGAATATGGCTACACCTTC.

The chain links TRBV5-1 to TRBJ1-4, with 12 bases that match TRBD1. Losses at the gene ends were 4 bases for V and 5 bases for J; bases not matched to a gene: 12. CDR1 is SGHRS and CDR2 is YFSETQ in the germline V gene. This CDR3 region has 18 residues. The CDR3 bases are TGCGCCAGCAGCCCACCTGGGACAGGGGGCGCGCGAAATGAAAAACTGTTTTTT. The encoded protein is CASSPPGTGGARNEKLFF.

J is TRBJ1-4 and V is TRBV7-8; D gene ambiguous. Germline V gives CDR1 SGHVS, CDR2 FQNEAQ. V gave up 4 bases and J gave up 0 bases, with 15 bases separating them. This CDR3 region has 17 residues. Here the CDR3 reads CASSSRRMYATNEKLFF. CDR3 sequence (DNA): TGTGCCAGCAGCTCAAGACGGATGTATGCAACTAATGAAAAACTGTTTTTT.

This chain links TRBV6-1 with TRBJ1-4, with 7 bases fitting TRBD1. The CDR3 has 11 amino acids. The ends lost 7 bases at V and 8 bases at J; junction bases unmatched: 1. Germline CDR1 is MNHNS and CDR2 is SASEGT. The CDR3 DNA reads as TGTGCCAGCACCAGGGGGGAAAAACTGTTTTTT. Amino acids: CASTRGEKLFF.

The V and J genes are TRBV10-2 and TRBJ2-7, with 13 bases matching TRBD2. Germline CDR1 WSHSY, CDR2 SAAADI. V lost 2 bases, J lost 6 bases, and 4 bases stayed unmatched. This CDR3 comprises 15 residues. The CDR3 sequence: CASSELTSGRAEQYF. The CDR3 DNA reads as TGCGCCAGCAGTGAGCTAACTAGCGGGAGGGCCGAGCAGTACTTC.

This chain connects TRBV4-1 to TRBJ2-1; 13 bases map to TRBD2. Trimming cost V 6 bases and J 4 bases; bases outside gene matches: 6. CDR1 MGHRA and CDR2 YSYEKL come from the germline V gene. This CDR3 is built from 16 residues. CDR3 DNA sequence: TGCGCCAGCAGAACCGGGACTAGCGGGACTTACAATGAGCAGTTCTTC. Its protein product is CASRTGTSGTYNEQFF.

The chain combines TRBV29-1 with TRBJ2-5; unclear D gene. The CDR3 sequence is 12 residues long. Trimming pared 2 bases from V and 4 bases from J, leaving 8 bases between. Germline CDR1 reads SQVTM; CDR2 reads ANQGSEA. The CDR3 spells CSVEQARETQYF. CDR3 in DNA: TGCAGCGTTGAACAGGCCCGAGAGACCCAGTACTTC.

Only one count was recorded for this clone. This chain links TRBV11-3 with TRBJ2-1; TRBD1 or TRBD2 may be the D gene (6 bases each). CDR3 length: 14 amino acids. The V end lost 5 bases, the J end lost 4 bases, and 12 bases lay between the germline ends. From germline, CDR1 is SGHNT and CDR2 YENEEA. This chain's CDR3 is CASSEGGVYNEQFF. CDR3 bases: TGTGCCAGCAGCGAGGGGGGAGTTTACAATGAGCAGTTCTTC.

The gene calls are TRBV6-5 and TRBJ1-1; the match to TRBD1 covers 9 bases. Trimming removed 10 bases from V and 4 bases from J; junction bases left unmatched: 13. Germline lookup yields CDR1 MNHEY and CDR2 SVGAGI. This CDR3 has 15 amino acids. CDR3 bases: TGTGCCACCCAACAGGGGGCGGGTTGGACCACTGAAGCTTTCTTT. Translating it yields CATQQGAGWTTEAFF.

V is TRBV19 and J is TRBJ2-2; no clear D gene. The CDR3 consists of 14 residues. Looked up from germline, CDR1 is LNHDA and CDR2 is SQIVND (reference sequence). The V end lost 3 bases, the J end lost 6 bases, and 11 bases lay between the germline ends. The CDR3, as DNA: TGTGCCAGTAGTATGGTTAGCTGGTCCGGGGAGCTGTTTTTT. Translated, it gives CASSMVSWSGELFF.

J is TRBJ2-4 and V is TRBV29-1; 9 bases are shared with TRBD2. Germline V gene data show CDR1 as SQVTM and CDR2 as ANQGSEA. The J segment lost 8 bases and the V segment lost 1 base, leaving 3 bases of the junction unmatched. CDR3 length: 13 residues. CDR3 DNA: TGCAGCGTTGAAGCTAGCGGGATTGACATTCAGTACTTC. Translated, it gives CSVEASGIDIQYF.

The chain joins TRBV21-1 to TRBJ2-4; TRBD2, the table's D call, was not compared with the DNA. TRBV21-1 is described as a pseudogene. The CDR3 totals 11 residues. The CDR3, as DNA: TGTGCCAGCATGGGGGGACGGACGGAGTACTTC. The encoded protein is CASMGGRTEYF.